A selection of T cell receptor beta chains follows, all from one sample in a study of beta chain features in type 1 diabetes. Libraries were prepared by immunoSEQ multiplex PCR; TCRdb keeps only in-frame clonotypes and omits some of them. The profile covers 680,000 or so clones, with 13% appearing a single time and about 0.02% taken by the ten largest. The sequenced sample was naive CD4+ T cells from blood. These receptors came from a man between 18 and 35 years old with type 1 diabetes. CDR3s include the opening cysteine and the closing phenylalanine or tryptophan. A D gene is named only where the DNA matches it firmly. For some rows the clone size is stated as once, few or many, or as a class when expanded; others skip it.

v_call	clone_size	d_call	j_call	cdr3_nt	cdr3_aa
TRBV7-6	.	.	TRBJ1-1	TGTGCCAGCAGCTCCTCAGTGCAGGGGAACACTGAAGCTTTCTTT	CASSSSVQGNTEAFF
TRBV5-8	.	.	TRBJ1-5	TGTGCCAGCAGCGAGGACGGGCATCAGCCCCAGCATTTT	CASSEDGHQPQHF
TRBV28	few	TRBD2	TRBJ2-6	TGTGCCAGCAGACACACTAGCGGGGTGTACTCTGGGGCCAACGTCCTGACTTTC	CASRHTSGVYSGANVLTF
TRBV28	.	.	TRBJ2-5	TGTGCCAGCAGCTCGGGGGGCTCCGAAGAGACCCAGTACTTC	CASSSGGSEETQYF
TRBV5-1	few	TRBD2	TRBJ2-3	TGCGCCAGCAGCTTGAAGCGGGGGGCCTCAGATACGCAGTATTTT	CASSLKRGASDTQYF
TRBV7-9	.	.	TRBJ1-1	TGTGCCAGCACCTCACATGGGAGCACTGAAGCTTTCTTT	CASTSHGSTEAFF
TRBV5-1	few	TRBD1	TRBJ1-1	TGCGCCAGCAGCCGACAGGGGGCCGGAGGGACTGAAGCTTTCTTT	CASSRQGAGGTEAFF
TRBV29-1	few	.	TRBJ2-7	TGCAGCCCTGTTAGGGGCGGCGACGAGCAGTACTTC	CSPVRGGDEQYF
TRBV6-5	few	.	TRBJ1-2	TGTGCCAGCAGCGTGACAATACCAGGCAACTATGGCTACACCTTC	CASSVTIPGNYGYTF
TRBV25-1	.	.	TRBJ1-4	TGTGCCAGCACCCGAAACGGGGGCCTGTTTTTT	CASTRNGGLFF
TRBV5-1	few	TRBD1	TRBJ2-1	TGCGCCAGCAGCTTGGTCCAGGGGGTAGGCAATGAGCAGTTCTTC	CASSLVQGVGNEQFF
TRBV6-5	few	.	TRBJ1-5	TGTGCCAGCAGTAGGGCGCTGAACGGTCAGCCCCAGCATTTT	CASSRALNGQPQHF
TRBV9	.	TRBD2	TRBJ2-1	TGTGCCAGCAGCGTAGGGTCGACTAGCGGGTACAACAATGAGCAGTTCTTC	CASSVGSTSGYNNEQFF
TRBV11-3	.	.	TRBJ2-1	TGTGCCAGCAGCTCACTAGTTTTAGCGGCCTACAATGAGCAGTTCTTC	CASSSLVLAAYNEQFF
TRBV13	few	TRBD2	TRBJ2-5	TGTGCCAGCAGCTCCGGGACTATACAAGAGACCCAGTACTTC	CASSSGTIQETQYF
TRBV18	few	.	TRBJ2-1	TGTGCCAGCTCACCACCAGGTGAAAATGAGCAGTTCTTC	CASSPPGENEQFF
TRBV19	.	.	TRBJ1-1	TGTGCTTCTACGAGGGGGGTAGACACTGAAGCTTTCTTT	CASTRGVDTEAFF
TRBV30	few	.	TRBJ1-1	TGTGCCTGGAGTAAAACGGAAGGGTACACTGAAGCTTTCTTT	CAWSKTEGYTEAFF
TRBV5-1	few	TRBD1	TRBJ1-1	TGCGCCAGCAGCTCCATAAGGACAGGGGGTACAGGTGAAGCTTTCTTT	CASSSIRTGGTGEAFF
TRBV19	few	.	TRBJ2-7	TGTGCCACCCGAGAGATAAACTCCTACGAGCAGTACTTC	CATREINSYEQYF
TRBV7-7	few	.	TRBJ2-7	TGTGCTAGCAGTCCGGACCGAGGGGGACGCGAGCAGTACTTC	CASSPDRGGREQYF
TRBV5-1	few	TRBD1	TRBJ1-2	TGCGCCAGCAGCGAGACAGGGGATGGCTACACCTTC	CASSETGDGYTF
TRBV23-1	.	TRBD2	TRBJ2-3	TGCGCCAGCAGTCAATGGGCTAGCGGGGGAATAGATACGCAGTATTTT	CASSQWASGGIDTQYF
TRBV30	.	.	TRBJ1-4	TGTGCCTGGGTACCCTCAGGGGCGGGAGAAAAACTGTTTTTT	CAWVPSGAGEKLFF
TRBV9	few	.	TRBJ2-7	TGTGCCAGCAGCGTAAACGCAGGGCACACATACGAGCAGTACTTC	CASSVNAGHTYEQYF
TRBV30	few	TRBD2	TRBJ2-3	TGTGCCTGGAATATAGAAGGCGGGGGGGCAGCAGATACGCAGTATTTT	CAWNIEGGGAADTQYF
TRBV13	.	TRBD1	TRBJ1-6	TGTGCCAGCAGCCCGCCGGGACAGGGGGCGAGATCCTATAATTCACCCCTCCACTTT	CASSPPGQGARSYNSPLHF
TRBV14	few	TRBD1	TRBJ1-6	TGTGCCAGCAGCCCCAACAGGGGGATGGGGAATTCACCCCTCCACTTT	CASSPNRGMGNSPLHF
TRBV21-1	.	.	TRBJ1-2	TGTGCCAGCAGCGGACGGTATGGCTACACCTTC	CASSGRYGYTF
TRBV5-1	.	.	TRBJ1-1	TGCGCCAGCAGCTTGGCCGACACTGAAGCTTTCTTT	CASSLADTEAFF
TRBV30	.	.	TRBJ2-1	TGTGCCTGGAGTGTCTGGGATCTAGTGAGGGGTGAGCAGTTCTTC	CAWSVWDLVRGEQFF
TRBV5-1	.	.	TRBJ2-1	TGCGCCAGCAGCTTTTCCGCGGAGATAAATGAGCAGTTCTTC	CASSFSAEINEQFF
TRBV5-1	.	.	TRBJ2-2	TGCGCCAGCAGACCGGTGGGGCAGCCCGGGGAGCTGTTTTTT	CASRPVGQPGELFF
TRBV10-2	.	TRBD2	TRBJ2-7	TGCGCCAGCAGACGTGGGATTGGACTAGCGGGCAACGAGCAGTACTTC	CASRRGIGLAGNEQYF
TRBV4-1	.	TRBD1	TRBJ2-4	TGCGCCAGCAGCCAAGGGACAGGGGCCAAGCTTAACATTCAGTACTTC	CASSQGTGAKLNIQYF
TRBV27	few	.	TRBJ2-3	TGTGCCAGCAGTTCCGTGAGCACAGATACGCAGTATTTT	CASSSVSTDTQYF
TRBV9	few	.	TRBJ2-7	TGTGCCAGCAGCTCAAGGGCGGGTTCCTACGAGCAGTACTTC	CASSSRAGSYEQYF
TRBV11-3	few	.	TRBJ1-2	TGTGCCAGCAGCTTAGATATGAGCTATGGCTACACCTTC	CASSLDMSYGYTF
TRBV2	few	.	TRBJ1-1	TGTGCCAGCAGCCGGGAGACTGAAGCTTTCTTT	CASSRETEAFF
TRBV6-5	few	.	TRBJ1-6	TGTGCCAGCAGTTACTCCCCACAGAGGAATTCACCCCTCCACTTT	CASSYSPQRNSPLHF
TRBV9	few	.	TRBJ1-2	TGTGCCAGCAGCCCACGGCCGGGTAACTATGGCTACACCTTC	CASSPRPGNYGYTF
TRBV18	.	TRBD1	TRBJ1-2	TGTGCCAGCTCACCACTACAGGGGGCGGAGGGCTACACCTTC	CASSPLQGAEGYTF
TRBV29-1	few	.	TRBJ2-4	TGCAGCGTTGACATACTAGAGAAAAACATTCAGTACTTC	CSVDILEKNIQYF
TRBV4-1	few	TRBD1	TRBJ1-4	TGCGCCAGCAGCCAGGGACAGCTTAATGAAAAACTGTTTTTT	CASSQGQLNEKLFF
TRBV18	.	TRBD2	TRBJ2-5	TGTGCCAGCTCACCCGGACTAGCGGGGGTAGAGACCCAGTACTTC	CASSPGLAGVETQYF
TRBV10-3	.	.	TRBJ2-3	TGTGCCATCAGTGATTCGGGCCTGGGGGCAGATACGCAGTATTTT	CAISDSGLGADTQYF
TRBV2	few	.	TRBJ2-2	TGTGCCAGCAGTGACCCTGGGGAGCTGTTTTTT	CASSDPGELFF
TRBV5-1	.	TRBD1	TRBJ2-1	TGCGCCAGCACCCTGGGGTTAGGGACAGTCAAGCTTGAGCAGTTCTTC	CASTLGLGTVKLEQFF
TRBV6-1	.	.	TRBJ1-1	TGTGCCAGCAGGGGTTGGGGATTTAACACTGAAGCTTTCTTT	CASRGWGFNTEAFF
TRBV5-1	.	.	TRBJ1-5	TGCGCCAGCAGTCCGGAAGAGGGTCAGCCCCAGCATTTT	CASSPEEGQPQHF
TRBV4-2	.	TRBD2	TRBJ2-3	TGTGCCAGCAGCCTAAGCGGGACCACAGATACGCAGTATTTT	CASSLSGTTDTQYF
TRBV5-5	.	.	TRBJ2-1	TGTGCCAGCAGCCTAACCCTTAACAATGAGCAGTTCTTC	CASSLTLNNEQFF
TRBV6-4	once	TRBD1	TRBJ2-7	TGTGCCAGCAGTCCCGGGACAGGGGGCCTCTACGAGCAGTACTTC	CASSPGTGGLYEQYF
TRBV11-1	few	.	TRBJ2-7	TGTGCCAGCAGCTGGGAAGCCTACGAGCAGTACTTC	CASSWEAYEQYF
TRBV6-5	.	.	TRBJ2-3	TGTGCCAGCAGTTACTCGGGACCGGGAAGCACAGATACGCAGTATTTT	CASSYSGPGSTDTQYF
TRBV7-6	.	TRBD2	TRBJ2-7	TGTGCCAGCAGCTTAGGAAGTAGCGGGGGTGGCGAGCAGTACTTC	CASSLGSSGGGEQYF
TRBV6-1	.	.	TRBJ1-5	TGTGCCAGCAGTGCTCTCAGGGGCCAGGCTGATAATCAGCCCCAGCATTTT	CASSALRGQADNQPQHF